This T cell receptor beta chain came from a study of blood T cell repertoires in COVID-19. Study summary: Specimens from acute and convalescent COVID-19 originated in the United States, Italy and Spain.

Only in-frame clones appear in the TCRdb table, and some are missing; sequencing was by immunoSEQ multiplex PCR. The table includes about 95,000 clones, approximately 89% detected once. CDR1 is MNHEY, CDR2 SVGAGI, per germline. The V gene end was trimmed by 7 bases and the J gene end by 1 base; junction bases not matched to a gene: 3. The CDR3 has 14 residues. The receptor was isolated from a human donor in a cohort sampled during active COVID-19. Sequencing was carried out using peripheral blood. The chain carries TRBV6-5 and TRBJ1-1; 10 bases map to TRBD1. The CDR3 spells CASIRDRGNTEAFF. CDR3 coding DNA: TGTGCCAGCATTCGGGACAGGGGGAACACTGAAGCTTTCTTT.